This T cell receptor (beta chain) is from a study of CD8+ T cells in alopecia areata. Treatment in this sample: oral pan-JAK inhibitor, 5-10 mg twice daily. The CDR3 runs 15 residues. Trimming cost V 5 bases and J 7 bases; bases outside gene matches: 6. CDR1 and CDR2 from the germline V gene are MNHEY and SMNVEV (reference sequence). Isolated RNA was reverse transcribed into cDNA used as the sequencing template. Generated by immunoSEQ multiplex PCR, the TCRdb table keeps only in-frame clones and is missing some. The sample lists tens of thousands of clones; 35% to 55% were seen once. Sample: CD8+ T cells sorted from blood, taken at roughly week 38, from a patient treated with tofacitinib. This receptor was identified in a human donor with alopecia areata. The V call is TRBV27, the J call TRBJ2-2; 11 bases align to TRBD2. The CDR3: CASSPSGRRDGELFF. CDR3 DNA sequence: TGTGCCAGCAGTCCTAGCGGGAGGAGGGACGGGGAGCTGTTTTTT.